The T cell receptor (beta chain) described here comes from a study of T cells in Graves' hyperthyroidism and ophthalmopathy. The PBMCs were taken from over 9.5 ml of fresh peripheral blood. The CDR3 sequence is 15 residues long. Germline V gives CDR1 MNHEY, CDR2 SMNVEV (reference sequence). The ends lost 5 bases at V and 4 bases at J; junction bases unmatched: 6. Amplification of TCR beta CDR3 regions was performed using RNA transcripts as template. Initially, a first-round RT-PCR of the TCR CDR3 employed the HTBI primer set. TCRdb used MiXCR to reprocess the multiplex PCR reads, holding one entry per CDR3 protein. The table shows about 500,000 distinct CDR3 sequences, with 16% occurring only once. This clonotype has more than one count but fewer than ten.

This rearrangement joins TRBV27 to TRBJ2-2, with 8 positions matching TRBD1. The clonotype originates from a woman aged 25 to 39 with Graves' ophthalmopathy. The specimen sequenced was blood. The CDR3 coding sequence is TGTGCCAGCAGTATCGAACAGGGGGGCACCGGGGAGCTGTTTTTT. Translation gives CASSIEQGGTGELFF.